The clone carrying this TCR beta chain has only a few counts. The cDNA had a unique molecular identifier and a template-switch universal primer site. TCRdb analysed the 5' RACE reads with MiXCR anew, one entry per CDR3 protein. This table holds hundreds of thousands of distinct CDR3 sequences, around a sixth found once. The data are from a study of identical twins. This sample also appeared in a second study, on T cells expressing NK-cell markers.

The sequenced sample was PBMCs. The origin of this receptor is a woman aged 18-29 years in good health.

The CDR3 DNA is TGTGCCAGCAGTTATGGTAGCGGGGGGGCGTCCGATACGCAGTATTTT. Translated, it gives CASSYGSGGASDTQYF. The chain combines TRBV6-5 with TRBJ2-3; TRBD2 agrees at 11 bases. The V and J ends lost 3 bases and 6 bases, in that order; junction bases with no gene match: 8. CDR1 and CDR2 (germline): MNHEY, SVGAGI. The CDR3 has 16 residues.